The 27 T cell receptor beta chains listed next were all sequenced from one sample in a study of cytomegalovirus exposure and HLA in healthy donors. Here immunoSEQ multiplex PCR was the method, and the copy in TCRdb shows in-frame clones only, minus some. The data hold under 200,000 clones, with approximately 96% observed a single time. Source material: PBMCs. Receptors were obtained from a woman under 30 in good health and CMV-seronegative.

The V and J genes are TRBV5-1 and TRBJ2-3, with 10 bases lining up with TRBD1. The CDR3 extends over 16 amino acids. Looked up from germline, CDR1 is SGHRS and CDR2 is YFSETQ. V was clipped by 5 bases and J by 5 bases; unmatched bases: 11. CDR3 sequence (DNA): TGCGCCAGCAGGCGACAGGGGGCAGCGGGACTAGATACGCAGTATTTT. This translates into CASRRQGAAGLDTQYF.

The rearrangement joins TRBV5-1 to TRBJ2-7, with D possibly TRBD1 on 5 matching bases. Germline loops: CDR1 SGHRS, CDR2 YFSETQ. Trimming removed 4 bases from V and 4 bases from J, with 6 bases in between. This CDR3 has 11 amino acids. DNA for the CDR3: TGCGCCAGCAGCCCAGGGTACGAGCAGTACTTC. Translating it yields CASSPGYEQYF.

A word on this clone: The same CDR3 can be traced to other DNA sequences in this sample. The V call is TRBV30, the J call TRBJ2-3, with 11 bases matching TRBD2. Germline CDR1 is GTSNPN and CDR2 is SVGIG (reference sequence). This CDR3 contains 17 residues. V shed 0 bases, J shed 2 bases, and the junction held 7 bases outside the gene matches. In DNA, the CDR3 is TGTGCCTGGAGTGTACTCCGGACTAGCGGGTACACAGATACGCAGTATTTT. Translating it yields CAWSVLRTSGYTDTQYF.

This clone was seen once. V gene TRBV19 combines with J gene TRBJ2-6; D not resolved. V dropped 5 bases and J dropped 2 bases, with 10 bases sitting between them. The CDR3 runs to 15 residues. The V gene's germline CDR1 is LNHDA and CDR2 SQIVND (reference sequence). DNA of the CDR3: TGTGCCAGTAGTTCCGTTTCCGCTGGGGCCAACGTCCTGACTTTC. It codes for CASSSVSAGANVLTF.

The chain joins TRBV4-3 to TRBJ1-2; 8 bases match TRBD1. The V gene's germline CDR1 is LGHNA and CDR2 YSLEER. The CDR3 is made up of 16 amino acids. With 4 bases clipped from V and 8 bases from J, the junction kept 15 bases outside the gene matches. CDR3 DNA sequence: TGCGCCAGCAGCCTGTCAAAAGACAGGGGATTGGGCGGCTACACCTTC. This sequence encodes CASSLSKDRGLGGYTF.

V is TRBV27 and J is TRBJ2-1; perhaps TRBD1 as D (6 bases). Trimming shortened V by 8 bases and J by 5 bases, and 19 bases separated the two germline ends. Germline V CDR1 and CDR2: MNHEY, SMNVEV (reference sequence). The CDR3 runs 15 residues. CDR3 coding DNA: TGTGCCAGCTTCCCAACAGGGCCCCCCAACAATGAGCAGTTCTTC. As protein: CASFPTGPPNNEQFF.

The rearrangement uses TRBV19 and TRBJ1-6; 8 nucleotides agree with TRBD1. CDR3 length: 15 residues. The junction had 8 bases not matched to a gene; V was cut back by 6 bases and J by 7 bases. The germline V gene has CDR1 LNHDA and CDR2 SQIVND (reference sequence). CDR3 nucleotide sequence: TGTGCCAGTAGAGGGCAGGACAGGGAGAATTCACCCCTCCACTTT. Amino acids: CASRGQDRENSPLHF.

The chain links TRBV12-5 to TRBJ2-2; TRBD2 might be the D (6 bases). The CDR3 loop spans 16 amino acids. V shed 1 base and J shed 5 bases, with 14 bases lying between them. Germline CDR1 LGHNT, CDR2 FRNRAP. CDR3 residues: CASGLGDFDRTGELFF. The CDR3 bases are TGTGCTAGTGGTTTGGGGGACTTCGACCGTACCGGGGAGCTGTTTTTT.

The chain combines TRBV6-5 with TRBJ2-7, with 8 bases lining up with TRBD2. Germline CDR1 is MNHEY and CDR2 is SVGAGI. V lost 6 bases and J lost 2; bases outside the gene matches: 9. The CDR3 covers 15 residues. CDR3: CASRPQGGGPYEQYF. The CDR3 coding sequence is TGTGCCAGCAGGCCACAGGGCGGGGGGCCCTACGAGCAGTACTTC.

The chain has TRBV5-4 and TRBJ2-5, with 10 nucleotides matching TRBD2. J gave up 2 bases and V 2 bases, and 9 bases lay outside the gene matches. The V gene's germline CDR1 is SGHNT and CDR2 YYREEE (reference sequence). This CDR3 has 17 residues. The CDR3 sequence: CASSFETSGLGQETQYF. CDR3 coding DNA: TGTGCCAGCAGCTTCGAGACTAGCGGGTTGGGACAAGAGACCCAGTACTTC.

The rearrangement uses TRBV5-1 and TRBJ2-2; 7 nucleotides match TRBD1. This CDR3 contains 17 residues. Trimming cost V 0 bases and J 5 bases; bases outside gene matches: 10. Germline V gene sequence: CDR1 SGHRS, CDR2 YFSETQ. CDR3 region: CASSLATRGLYTGELFF. CDR3 sequence (DNA): TGCGCCAGCAGCTTGGCAACCAGGGGGTTGTATACCGGGGAGCTGTTTTTT.

The genes are TRBV28 and TRBJ1-1, with a tentative D call TRBD1 (5 bases). The CDR3 totals 16 residues. Germline lookup yields CDR1 MDHEN and CDR2 SYDVKM. The V gene lost 2 bases and the J gene lost 1 base, with 14 bases spanning the gap. The CDR3 reads CASSLRAGARNTEAFF. CDR3 sequence (DNA): TGTGCCAGCAGTTTACGTGCTGGGGCTCGGAACACTGAAGCTTTCTTT.

The chain is built from TRBV15 and TRBJ2-5, with 10 bases lining up with TRBD2. The germline V gene encodes CDR1 LNHNV and CDR2 YYDKDF (reference sequence). V trimming: 2 bases; J trimming: 5 bases; junction bases outside the gene matches: 5. This CDR3 comprises 15 residues. The CDR3 region has the DNA TGTGCCACCAGCAGAATGAAGACTAGCGGGGAGACCCAGTACTTC. Translation: CATSRMKTSGETQYF.

The chain combines TRBV14 with TRBJ1-3, with TRBD1 matching over 9 bases. V lost 4 bases to trimming and J lost 0 bases; unmatched junction nucleotides: 4. Germline V CDR1 and CDR2: SGHDN, FVKESK. The CDR3 totals 16 residues. The CDR3 protein is CASSRDRAYSGNTIYF. In nucleotides, the CDR3 is TGTGCCAGCAGCCGGGACAGGGCCTACTCTGGAAACACCATATATTTT.

V and J are TRBV5-4 and TRBJ1-6; 7 positions match TRBD1. Germline V lookup: CDR1 SGHNT, CDR2 YYREEE (reference sequence). Trimming took 3 bases from V and 6 from J; bases not matched to a gene: 12. The CDR3 runs 17 residues. This chain's CDR3 is CASSSRLDRATNSPLHF. The CDR3 bases are TGTGCCAGCAGCTCGCGTTTAGACAGGGCCACTAATTCACCCCTCCACTTT.

The chain couples TRBV30 to TRBJ2-1; possibly TRBD2 for D (5 bases). Trimming took 3 bases from V and 7 from J, leaving 7 bases between them. Germline CDR1 GTSNPN, CDR2 SVGIG (reference sequence). This CDR3 spans 11 amino acids. CDR3 protein: CAWSWENEQFF. The CDR3 DNA sequence: TGTGCCTGGAGCTGGGAGAATGAGCAGTTCTTC. The full variable domain, completed using reference TRBV30 and TRBJ2-1, is SQTIHQWPATLVQPVGSPLSLECTVEGTSNPNLYWYRQAAGRGLQLLFYSVGIGQISSEVPQNLSASRPQDRQFILSSKKLLLSDSGFYLCAWSWENEQFFGPGTRLTVL.

The chain recombines TRBV7-2 with TRBJ1-4; D is uncertain. CDR1 SGHTA and CDR2 FQGNSA come from the germline V gene. The CDR3 has 13 residues. The V gene lost 1 base and the J gene lost 5 bases, with 5 bases spanning the gap. The DNA of the CDR3 is TGTGCCAGCAGCTTAGAACGGAATGAAAAACTGTTTTTT. Its protein product is CASSLERNEKLFF. Complete variable domain (other parts from reference TRBV7-2 and TRBJ1-4): GAGVSQSPSNKVTEKGKDVELRCDPISGHTALYWYRQSLGQGLEFLIYFQGNSAPDKSGLPSDRFSAERTGGSVSTLTIQRTQQEDSAVYLCASSLERNEKLFFGSGTQLSVL.

The chain recombines TRBV6-5 with TRBJ2-2, with D unresolved. V lost 0 bases to trimming and J lost 6 bases, with 5 bases between them. The CDR3 covers 13 residues. CDR1 is MNHEY, CDR2 SVGAGI, per germline. The CDR3 nucleotides are TGTGCCAGCAGTTACTCTGCGGCCGGGGAGCTGTTTTTT. Translation gives CASSYSAAGELFF.

The CDR3 here is CASSMGTVLYEQYF. The CDR3 nucleotides are TGTGCCAGTAGTATGGGGACAGTCCTCTACGAGCAGTACTTC. This sequence joins TRBV19 and TRBJ2-7, with 7 bases lining up with TRBD1. Germline assignment: CDR1 LNHDA and CDR2 SQIVND (reference sequence). The CDR3 loop spans 14 amino acids. The V gene end was trimmed by 3 bases and the J gene end by 3 bases; junction bases not matched to a gene: 5.

The rearrangement uses TRBV7-6 and TRBJ2-1, with 9 bases aligning to TRBD2. Trimming at V came to 5 bases and at J to 8 bases, leaving 10 bases not matched to a gene. CDR3 size: 15 residues. Germline V gives CDR1 SGHVS, CDR2 FNYEAQ. The CDR3 sequence is CASSGGAGGLYEQFF. The CDR3 region has the DNA TGTGCCAGCAGCGGAGGGGCGGGGGGGCTATATGAGCAGTTCTTC.

Concerning this clone itself: Additional DNA sequences in this sample encode the identical CDR3. The rearrangement uses TRBV19 and TRBJ1-6; 7 nucleotides agree with TRBD1. CDR1 is LNHDA, CDR2 SQIVND, per germline (reference sequence). This CDR3 spans 17 amino acids. V trimming: 5 bases; J trimming: 0 bases; junction bases outside the gene matches: 7. CDR3 sequence reads: CASSPDRASSYNSPLHF. The CDR3 DNA follows: TGTGCCAGTAGTCCCGACAGGGCGAGCTCCTATAATTCACCCCTCCACTTT.

The chain is built from TRBV6-5 and TRBJ1-2; 9 nucleotides match TRBD1. Germline CDR1 and CDR2: MNHEY and SVGAGI. The length of the CDR3 is 15 residues. The V gene end was trimmed by 1 base and the J gene end by 8 bases; junction bases not matched to a gene: 8. CDR3 coding DNA: TGTGCCAGCAGTTACTTACAGGGGGCGTCGGAAGGCTACACCTTC. This codes for CASSYLQGASEGYTF.

CDR3 sequence reads: CASSLTSRGAGYEQYF. The CDR3 DNA reads as TGTGCCAGCAGCTTGACGTCGAGGGGAGCGGGATACGAGCAGTACTTC. The V call is TRBV7-2, the J call TRBJ2-7, with 7 bases identical to TRBD2. The CDR3 sequence is 16 residues long. Germline V gene sequence: CDR1 SGHTA, CDR2 FQGNSA. V shed 3 bases, J shed 4 bases, and the junction held 12 bases outside the gene matches.

The CDR3 DNA reads as TGTGCCAGCAGCCCCCAGGGGACGGGCCACACTGAAGCTTTCTTT. Its translation is CASSPQGTGHTEAFF. V usage is TRBV13 and J usage is TRBJ1-1; possibly TRBD1 for D (6 bases). V was clipped by 5 bases and J by 3 bases, with 16 bases between them. Germline CDR1 reads PRHDT; CDR2 reads FYEKMQ (reference sequence). The CDR3 contains 15 residues. Using reference TRBV13 and TRBJ1-1 for the parts outside the CDR3, the full variable domain is AAGVIQSPRHLIKEKRETATLKCYPIPRHDTVYWYQQGPGQDPQFLISFYEKMQSDKGSIPDRFSAQQFSDYHSELNMSSLELGDSALYFCASSPQGTGHTEAFFGQGTRLTVV.

The V call is TRBV5-4, the J call TRBJ2-2, with D tentatively TRBD1 (5 bases). The V gene lost 6 bases and the J gene lost 2 bases, with 14 bases spanning the gap. CDR1 and CDR2 (germline): SGHNT, YYREEE (reference sequence). The CDR3 is 15 residues long. CDR3 sequence (DNA): TGTGCCAGCACCAGAGACAGAACCAACACCGGGGAGCTGTTTTTT. Protein product: CASTRDRTNTGELFF.

This clone was found once. V usage is TRBV19 and J usage is TRBJ1-5, with 8 positions matching TRBD1. CDR1 and CDR2 (germline): LNHDA, SQIVND (reference sequence). The CDR3 is 15 residues long. After removal of 6 bases from V and 3 bases from J, the junction contained 7 bases not matched to a gene. CDR3 region: CASSPGTGNNQPQHF. The CDR3 DNA is TGTGCCAGTAGCCCCGGGACAGGCAACAATCAGCCCCAGCATTTT.

In its sample, this clone was seen a few times. The chain has TRBV11-1 and TRBJ2-1, with D perhaps TRBD2 (5 bases). Trimming left V 4 bases short and J 0 bases short, with 10 bases between. The CDR3 is 15 amino acids. Looked up from germline, CDR1 is SGHAT and CDR2 is FQDESV (reference sequence). CDR3 amino acids: CASSYGLFSYNEQFF. CDR3 nucleotides: TGTGCCAGCAGCTACGGACTTTTCTCCTACAATGAGCAGTTCTTC. The full variable domain, rest sourced from reference TRBV11-1 and TRBJ2-1, is EAEVAQSPRYKITEKSQAVAFWCDPISGHATLYWYRQILGQGPELLVQFQDESVVDDSQLPKDRFSAERLKGVDSTLKIQPAELGDSAMYLCASSYGLFSYNEQFFGPGTRLTVL.